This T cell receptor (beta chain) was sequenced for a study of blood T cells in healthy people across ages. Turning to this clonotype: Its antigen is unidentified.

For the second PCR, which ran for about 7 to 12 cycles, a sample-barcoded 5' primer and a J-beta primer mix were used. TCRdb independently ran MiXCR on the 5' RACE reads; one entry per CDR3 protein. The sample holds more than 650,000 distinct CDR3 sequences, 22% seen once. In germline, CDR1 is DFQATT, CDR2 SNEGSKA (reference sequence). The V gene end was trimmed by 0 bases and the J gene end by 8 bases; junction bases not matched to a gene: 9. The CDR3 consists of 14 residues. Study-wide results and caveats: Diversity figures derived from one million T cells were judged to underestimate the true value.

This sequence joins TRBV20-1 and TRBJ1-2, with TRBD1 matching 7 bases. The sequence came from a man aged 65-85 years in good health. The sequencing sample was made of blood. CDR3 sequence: CSAREGMGQRGYTF. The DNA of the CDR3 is TGCAGTGCTAGAGAAGGCATGGGACAGCGGGGCTACACCTTC.